The 17 T cell receptor beta chains reported below all come from one sample, sequenced in a study of control samples from healthy donors and cancer patients. Clones were read by immunoSEQ multiplex PCR, and TCRdb kept only the in-frame ones, dropping some. The repertoire holds some 210,000 clones, with around 90% as singletons. The sequenced material came from blood. The receptor source for this set is a young man in good health.

This sequence joins TRBV4-1 and TRBJ1-5; a possible D gene is TRBD1 (5 bases). Germline lookup yields CDR1 MGHRA and CDR2 YSYEKL. The CDR3 length is 14 residues. The V and J ends lost 5 bases and 0 bases respectively, with 8 bases between them. The CDR3 nucleotides are TGCGCCAGCAGCAGCGACAGTAGCAATCAGCCCCAGCATTTT. Translated: CASSSDSSNQPQHF.

This rearrangement joins TRBV5-4 to TRBJ2-7; the match to TRBD1 covers 7 bases. CDR3 length equals 15 residues. From germline, CDR1 is SGHNT and CDR2 YYREEE (reference sequence). V lost 3 bases to trimming and J lost 2 bases; unmatched junction nucleotides: 8. This CDR3 reads CASSSTTGKTYEQYF. DNA of the CDR3: TGTGCCAGCAGCTCGACGACAGGGAAAACCTACGAGCAGTACTTC.

In this sample, this clone turned up once. V gene TRBV21-1 combines with J gene TRBJ1-2; TRBD1, the table's D call, lacks a check against the DNA. TRBV21-1 is described as a pseudogene. The CDR3 totals 15 residues. DNA for the CDR3: TGTGCCAGCAGCTCCGGACAGGGGGCCGACTATGGCTACACCTTC. This encodes CASSSGQGADYGYTF.

V is TRBV3-1 (or the pseudogene TRBV3-2) and J is TRBJ1-1; possibly TRBD1 for D (5 bases). Germline V lookup: CDR1 LGHDT, CDR2 YNNKEL (reference sequence). The CDR3 spans 15 residues. The V and J ends lost 0 bases and 4 bases respectively, with 12 bases between them. The DNA for the CDR3 is TGTGCCAGCAGCCAAGATCTTGTGGGGGGCACTGAAGCTTTCTTT. Its translation: CASSQDLVGGTEAFF.

V is TRBV6-6 and J is TRBJ2-1, with TRBD2 matching 8 bases. V lost 7 bases, J lost 5 bases, and 7 bases stayed unmatched. Germline V gives CDR1 MNHNY, CDR2 SVGAGI (reference sequence). This CDR3 contains 14 residues. The CDR3 nucleotides are TGTGCCAGCATTAAGGGCGGGGGGAACAATGAGCAGTTCTTC. As protein: CASIKGGGNNEQFF.

Notes on this clone: Other nucleotide sequences in the sample specify the same CDR3. The CDR3 region is CASSLGGDSGNTIYF. Here the CDR3 DNA reads TGTGCCAGCAGCCTGGGGGGCGACTCTGGAAACACCATATATTTT. This sequence joins TRBV11-2 and TRBJ1-3; D possibly corresponds to TRBD1 (6 bases). This CDR3 has 15 residues. CDR1 and CDR2 from the germline V gene are SGHAT and FQNNGV. V lost 5 bases to trimming and J lost 0 bases, with 11 bases between them.

The chain is built from TRBV2 and TRBJ2-1; 8 nucleotides align to TRBD1. Germline lookup yields CDR1 SNHLY and CDR2 FYNNEI. The CDR3 length is 14 residues. J was trimmed by 6 bases and V by 6 bases; bases with no gene match: 7. The CDR3, as DNA: TGTGCCAGCAGATTCGAGACAGGGGCCAATGAGCAGTTCTTC. Translating it yields CASRFETGANEQFF.

The rearrangement links TRBV7-8 to TRBJ2-7; 16 nucleotides align to TRBD2. Germline-derived CDR1 and CDR2 are SGHVS and FQNEAQ. This CDR3 is built from 16 residues. V gave up 5 bases and J gave up 3 bases; unmatched junction bases: 4. CDR3 bases: TGTGCCAGCAGCGGGGGACTAGCGGGGGGGCACTACGAGCAGTACTTC. Amino acids: CASSGGLAGGHYEQYF.

This clone appeared once. The chain couples TRBV7-8 to TRBJ1-3; 8 nucleotides match TRBD1. The CDR3 length is 13 residues. V was clipped by 7 bases and J by 4 bases; unmatched bases: 3. Germline CDR1 and CDR2: SGHVS and FQNEAQ. This CDR3 is CASTTGAGNTIYF. Here the CDR3 DNA reads TGTGCCAGCACGACAGGGGCCGGAAACACCATATATTTT.

The CDR3 nucleotides are TGTGCCAGTCAATTCAGGGACTATGGCTACACCTTC. Protein: CASQFRDYGYTF. J is TRBJ1-2 and V is TRBV19; D is possibly TRBD1 (5 bases). There are 12 residues in the CDR3. The V gene lost 8 bases and the J gene lost 3 bases, with 10 bases spanning the gap. The germline V gene has CDR1 LNHDA and CDR2 SQIVND (reference sequence).

The chain links TRBV30 to TRBJ1-1; 7 bases line up with TRBD1. This CDR3 has 12 amino acids. Germline CDR1 is GTSNPN and CDR2 is SVGIG (reference sequence). V lost 8 bases and J lost 5; bases outside the gene matches: 8. The CDR3 spells CAAGRGRTEAFF. CDR3 coding DNA: TGTGCCGCCGGAAGGGGGCGGACTGAAGCTTTCTTT.

V and J are TRBV7-8 and TRBJ2-2; TRBD2 matches at 9 bases. Germline lookup yields CDR1 SGHVS and CDR2 FQNEAQ. The CDR3 loop spans 15 amino acids. V trimming: 10 bases; J trimming: 0 bases; junction bases outside the gene matches: 6. CDR3 region: CATRGLAANTGELFF. DNA for the CDR3: TGTGCCACCCGGGGACTAGCCGCGAACACCGGGGAGCTGTTTTTT.

The chain joins TRBV10-1 to TRBJ2-3; 9 bases match TRBD2. Germline values: CDR1 WNHNN, CDR2 SYGVQD (reference sequence). The CDR3 contains 16 residues. V dropped 0 bases and J dropped 3; count of bases not matched to a gene: 4. CDR3 amino acids: CASSESLAGRTDTQYF. The CDR3 DNA reads as TGCGCCAGCAGTGAGTCCCTAGCGGGGCGAACAGATACGCAGTATTTT.

The V call is TRBV27, the J call TRBJ2-7; possibly TRBD2 for D (7 bases). The CDR3 is 16 amino acids. Germline V lookup: CDR1 MNHEY, CDR2 SMNVEV (reference sequence). V gave up 5 bases and J gave up 3 bases, with 20 bases separating them. As DNA, the CDR3 is TGTGCCAGCAGTCCCTGGGAGGGGGAGGATGTCTACGAGCAGTACTTC. It encodes CASSPWEGEDVYEQYF.

The chain couples TRBV12-3 or TRBV12-4 to TRBJ1-5; TRBD1 is a possible D gene (5 bases). The CDR3 spans 13 residues. Deletions cut 6 bases from V and 9 bases from J, with 15 bases between. CDR3 residues: CASRSGGTRPQHF. The CDR3 coding sequence is TGTGCCAGCAGGTCGGGGGGTACGCGGCCCCAGCATTTT.

The chain couples TRBV30 to TRBJ1-3; 7 nucleotides line up with TRBD1. Losses at the gene ends were 0 bases for V and 4 bases for J; bases not matched to a gene: 3. This CDR3 comprises 14 residues. Germline V gives CDR1 GTSNPN, CDR2 SVGIG (reference sequence). CDR3 sequence reads: CAWSVGGAGNTIYF. The CDR3 DNA reads TGTGCCTGGAGTGTAGGGGGCGCGGGAAACACCATATATTTT. The whole variable domain, remainder taken from reference TRBV30 and TRBJ1-3, is SQTIHQWPATLVQPVGSPLSLECTVEGTSNPNLYWYRQAAGRGLQLLFYSVGIGQISSEVPQNLSASRPQDRQFILSSKKLLLSDSGFYLCAWSVGGAGNTIYFGEGSWLTVV.

The chain combines TRBV10-2 with TRBJ1-1; TRBD1 is a possible D gene (5 bases). V lost 3 bases, J lost 1 base, and 12 bases lay in between. Germline V gene sequence: CDR1 WSHSY, CDR2 SAAADI. The CDR3 is 15 amino acids. This CDR3 reads CASSDPGGRNTEAFF. The DNA for the CDR3 is TGCGCCAGCAGTGACCCGGGGGGTAGGAACACTGAAGCTTTCTTT.